The 24 T cell receptor beta chains below were found in one sample sequenced in a study of beta chain features in type 1 diabetes. Overall study findings and caveats: Among patients with Type 1 diabetes, TCRB CDR3s were moderately but significantly shorter in every one of the four CD4+ subsets.

What was sequenced were expressed TCRB transcripts, since all of the isolated RNA had been reverse transcribed. The table came from immunoSEQ multiplex PCR; TCRdb's copy has only in-frame clones and leaves some out. The sample yields 250,000 to 300,000 clones, less than 30% seen once. Which antigens these TCRs recognize remains unknown. Input material: naive CD4+ T cells from blood. These receptors all come from a woman aged 30 to 39 with type 1 diabetes.

This clone has more than one count but fewer than ten. The chain combines TRBV7-9 with TRBJ1-1; D may be TRBD1 (6 bases). CDR3 size: 11 residues. With 5 bases removed from V and 9 bases from J, the gap between germline ends came to 10 bases. Per germline, CDR1 SEHNR and CDR2 FQNEAQ (reference sequence). CDR3: CASSPTGKAFF. CDR3 sequence (DNA): TGTGCCAGCAGCCCTACAGGGAAAGCTTTCTTT.

CDR3 amino acids: CASSRGLQTQYF. The CDR3, as DNA: TGTGCCAGCAGTCGGGGACTTCAGACCCAGTACTTC. The genes are TRBV28 and TRBJ2-5; weak D call: TRBD2 (6 bases). The length of the CDR3 is 12 residues. V lost 5 bases to trimming and J lost 6 bases, with 10 bases between them. Germline V gene lookup returns CDR1 MDHEN and CDR2 SYDVKM.

This CDR3 reads CASIGGVSNQPQHF. For the CDR3, the DNA is TGTGCCAGTATTGGCGGGGTTAGCAATCAGCCCCAGCATTTT. The rearrangement uses TRBV6-1 and TRBJ1-5, with no clear D. V was pared by 9 bases and J by 0 bases, with 12 bases between. Per the germline V gene, CDR1 is MNHNS and CDR2 is SASEGT. The CDR3 extends over 14 amino acids.

This clone was counted a few times. The chain recombines TRBV2 with TRBJ1-4; no firm D call. Germline lookup yields CDR1 SNHLY and CDR2 FYNNEI. The CDR3 sequence is 14 residues long. The ends were cut back, 10 bases at V and 3 bases at J, with 15 bases in the middle. CDR3 DNA sequence: TGTGCCACCCCGGCAGGAGGGCCTAATGAAAAACTGTTTTTT. This codes for CATPAGGPNEKLFF.

The rearrangement joins TRBV7-8 to TRBJ1-1; 7 nucleotides align to TRBD1. The J segment lost 0 bases and the V segment lost 5 bases, leaving 15 bases of the junction unmatched. Germline V gene data show CDR1 as SGHVS and CDR2 as FQNEAQ. The CDR3 is 18 residues long. The CDR3 sequence is CASSPAGRKGALNTEAFF. CDR3 bases: TGTGCCAGCAGCCCCGCGGGGCGGAAGGGGGCTCTGAACACTGAAGCTTTCTTT.

A few counts support this clone. The chain links TRBV9 to TRBJ2-5, with 7 bases that match TRBD2. V lost 3 bases, J lost 4 bases, and 6 bases stayed unmatched. The CDR3 is 14 residues long. Germline assignment: CDR1 SGDLS and CDR2 YYNGEE. The CDR3 bases are TGTGCCAGCAGCGCCAGAGGGGAGGGAGAGACCCAGTACTTC. This gives the protein CASSARGEGETQYF.

This clone occurred a few times. This CDR3 reads CASSSDRDSSYNEQFF. DNA of the CDR3: TGTGCCAGTAGTTCAGACCGCGACAGCTCCTACAATGAGCAGTTCTTC. The chain couples TRBV19 to TRBJ2-1, with D possibly matching TRBD1 (5 bases). The CDR3 is 16 residues long. In germline, CDR1 is LNHDA, CDR2 SQIVND (reference sequence). Trimming removed 5 bases from V and 0 bases from J, with 14 bases in between.

This clone has a handful of counts. The rearrangement links TRBV4-1 to TRBJ2-1; TRBD1 agrees at 8 bases. The trim removed 5 bases at V and 7 bases at J, leaving 19 bases unmatched. There are 18 residues in the CDR3. Germline-derived CDR1 and CDR2 are MGHRA and YSYEKL. This CDR3 is CASSAGQGGGGAGNEQFF. For the CDR3, the DNA is TGCGCCAGCAGCGCAGGACAGGGAGGTGGTGGGGCGGGAAATGAGCAGTTCTTC.

This clone was observed a handful of times. V gene TRBV6-6 combines with J gene TRBJ1-4; D is unresolved. Germline assignment: CDR1 MNHNY and CDR2 SVGAGI (reference sequence). With 0 bases removed from V and 4 bases from J, the gap between germline ends came to 12 bases. This CDR3 region has 16 residues. CDR3 in amino acids: CASSYSTARDNEKLFF. CDR3 DNA sequence: TGTGCCAGCAGTTACTCGACGGCTCGGGATAATGAAAAACTGTTTTTT.

This clone was seen only a few times. V is TRBV15 and J is TRBJ2-3; 13 bases match TRBD2. CDR1 is LNHNV and CDR2 is YYDKDF in the germline V gene (reference sequence). V shed 4 bases, J shed 0 bases, and the junction held 4 bases outside the gene matches. The CDR3 contains 17 residues. CDR3 protein: CATSKGLAGASTDTQYF. The DNA for the CDR3 is TGTGCCACCAGCAAAGGACTAGCGGGAGCAAGCACAGATACGCAGTATTTT.

This clone has a handful of counts. The genes are TRBV29-1 and TRBJ2-5; D gene ambiguous. The V gene's germline CDR1 is SQVTM and CDR2 ANQGSEA. CDR3 length: 15 amino acids. V dropped 5 bases and J dropped 4 bases, with 20 bases sitting between them. The CDR3 sequence: CSVSRIWVGGETQYF. The DNA for the CDR3 is TGCAGCGTTTCCCGAATCTGGGTTGGCGGAGAGACCCAGTACTTC.

The V and J genes are TRBV7-9 and TRBJ2-7; 7 bases fit TRBD2. The CDR3 covers 14 residues. Unmatched junction bases numbered 6, after V lost 4 bases and J lost 3 bases. Germline V gene sequence: CDR1 SEHNR, CDR2 FQNEAQ (reference sequence). The CDR3 sequence: CASSSTGGNYEQYF. For the CDR3, the DNA is TGTGCCAGCAGCTCGACCGGGGGGAACTACGAGCAGTACTTC. The full variable domain, rest sourced from reference TRBV7-9 and TRBJ2-7, is DTGVSQNPRHKITKRGQNVTFRCDPISEHNRLYWYRQTLGQGPEFLTYFQNEAQLEKSRLLSDRFSAERPKGSFSTLEIQRTEQGDSAMYLCASSSTGGNYEQYFGPGTRLTVT.

This clone has only a few counts. The chain recombines TRBV2 with TRBJ1-1, with a tentative D call TRBD1 (5 bases). With 6 bases removed from V and 10 bases from J, the gap between germline ends came to 15 bases. Germline V gene lookup returns CDR1 SNHLY and CDR2 FYNNEI. The length of the CDR3 is 12 residues. The CDR3 DNA sequence: TGTGCCAGCAGAGACAGACAGCCGGGAGCTTTCTTT. It translates to CASRDRQPGAFF.

This clone was seen more than once but under ten times. The chain joins TRBV2 to TRBJ2-3, with D possibly matching TRBD1 (5 bases). V dropped 8 bases and J dropped 0 bases, with 18 bases sitting between them. Per the germline V gene, CDR1 is SNHLY and CDR2 is FYNNEI. The CDR3 totals 16 residues. The CDR3: CASESQGPASTDTQYF. The CDR3 nucleotides are TGTGCCAGCGAAAGTCAGGGTCCGGCTAGCACAGATACGCAGTATTTT.

This clone has a handful of counts. The chain couples TRBV27 to TRBJ2-1; 8 bases map to TRBD1. With 6 bases clipped from V and 7 bases from J, the junction kept 14 bases outside the gene matches. This CDR3 region has 16 residues. CDR1 and CDR2 (germline): MNHEY, SMNVEV (reference sequence). This chain's CDR3 is CASRRQGAGGVNEQFF. Written as DNA, the CDR3 is TGTGCCAGCAGACGCCAGGGGGCCGGAGGGGTTAATGAGCAGTTCTTC.

This rearrangement joins TRBV13 to TRBJ2-3; 8 nucleotides line up with TRBD2. CDR1 and CDR2 from the germline V gene are PRHDT and FYEKMQ (reference sequence). This CDR3 is built from 16 residues. Trimming removed 3 bases from V and 4 bases from J; junction bases left unmatched: 9. The CDR3: CASSFTAGEVPDTQYF. The DNA for the CDR3 is TGTGCCAGCAGCTTTACAGCGGGAGAAGTTCCAGATACGCAGTATTTT.

This clone has a handful of counts. J is TRBJ2-3 and V is TRBV4-2, with 7 bases lining up with TRBD1. CDR3 length equals 16 residues. V dropped 1 base and J dropped 2; count of bases not matched to a gene: 6. CDR1 and CDR2 from the germline V gene are LGHNA and YNFKEQ. The CDR3 loop is CASSQATGEFTDTQYF. The CDR3 nucleotides are TGTGCCAGCAGCCAAGCCACAGGGGAATTCACAGATACGCAGTATTTT.

This chain links TRBV10-2 with TRBJ1-5; D might be TRBD1 (6 bases). Per germline, CDR1 WSHSY and CDR2 SAAADI. CDR3 size: 14 residues. The V gene lost 3 bases and the J gene lost 6 bases, with 12 bases spanning the gap. The CDR3 loop reads CASSESGAGQPQHF. For the CDR3, the DNA is TGCGCCAGCAGTGAATCAGGGGCGGGTCAGCCCCAGCATTTT.

The rearrangement uses TRBV29-1 and TRBJ2-3; 9 bases are shared with TRBD2. The length of the CDR3 is 14 residues. CDR1 and CDR2 (germline): SQVTM, ANQGSEA. After removal of 1 base from V and 4 bases from J, the junction contained 3 bases not matched to a gene. CDR3 DNA sequence: TGCAGCGTTGAAGTTTTAGCGGGAGCAGATACGCAGTATTTT. Translating gives CSVEVLAGADTQYF.

CDR3 residues: CASSQEIRETQYF. The CDR3 nucleotides read TGTGCCAGCAGCCAAGAGATCCGGGAGACCCAGTACTTC. The chain has TRBV14 and TRBJ2-5, with D unclear. The germline gives CDR1 SGHDN, CDR2 FVKESK. V was cut by 0 bases and J by 5 bases, with 7 bases left in between. This CDR3 contains 13 residues.

CDR3 nucleotide sequence: TGCAGCGTTCCAGTGACTAGCGTGGAGACCCAGTACTTC. It specifies CSVPVTSVETQYF. The chain has TRBV29-1 and TRBJ2-5, with 8 nucleotides matching TRBD2. CDR1 and CDR2 from the germline V gene are SQVTM and ANQGSEA. The CDR3 length is 13 residues. Trimming at V came to 5 bases and at J to 5 bases, leaving 7 bases not matched to a gene.

Only a few counts were recorded for this clone. The chain combines TRBV7-9 with TRBJ2-7, with 9 bases that match TRBD2. The CDR3 consists of 17 residues. V trimming: 1 base; J trimming: 5 bases; junction bases outside the gene matches: 12. The germline V gene has CDR1 SEHNR and CDR2 FQNEAQ (reference sequence). CDR3 in DNA: TGTGCCAGCAGCTTAGATCTTGTCGGCGGGAGGGCCCACGAGCAGTACTTC. It translates to CASSLDLVGGRAHEQYF.

This clone was picked up one time. V is TRBV7-3 and J is TRBJ2-5; a weak D match, TRBD1 (5 bases). This CDR3 has 14 residues. CDR1 and CDR2 from the germline V gene are SGHTA and FQGTGA. Between the trimmed V and J ends, which lost 2 bases and 4 bases, there was a span of 11 bases. The CDR3 loop is CASSLGADRETQYF. CDR3 in DNA: TGTGCCAGCAGCTTAGGGGCGGATCGAGAGACCCAGTACTTC.

This sequence joins TRBV2 and TRBJ2-1, with TRBD1 matching over 8 bases. Germline CDR1 is SNHLY and CDR2 is FYNNEI. This CDR3 has 14 amino acids. V was pared by 9 bases and J by 0 bases, with 4 bases of the junction left unmatched. CDR3 DNA: TGTGCCAGTACGGACAGGGTCTCCTACAATGAGCAGTTCTTC. This gives the protein CASTDRVSYNEQFF.